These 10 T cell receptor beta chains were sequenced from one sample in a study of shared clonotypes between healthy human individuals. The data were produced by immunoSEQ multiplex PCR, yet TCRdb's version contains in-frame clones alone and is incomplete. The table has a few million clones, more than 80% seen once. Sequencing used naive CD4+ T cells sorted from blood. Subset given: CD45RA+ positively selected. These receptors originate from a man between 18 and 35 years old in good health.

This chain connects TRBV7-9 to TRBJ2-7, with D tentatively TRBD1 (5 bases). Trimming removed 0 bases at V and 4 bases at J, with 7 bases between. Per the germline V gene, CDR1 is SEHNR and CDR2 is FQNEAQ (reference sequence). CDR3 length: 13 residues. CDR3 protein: CASSLARQYEQYF. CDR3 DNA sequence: TGTGCCAGCAGCTTAGCGCGACAGTACGAGCAGTACTTC.

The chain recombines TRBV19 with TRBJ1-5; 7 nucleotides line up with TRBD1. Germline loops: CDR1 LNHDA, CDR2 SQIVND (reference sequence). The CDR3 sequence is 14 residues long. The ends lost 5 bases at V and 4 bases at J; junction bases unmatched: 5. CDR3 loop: CASSADRWNQPQHF. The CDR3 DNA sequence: TGTGCCAGTAGTGCGGACAGGTGGAATCAGCCCCAGCATTTT.

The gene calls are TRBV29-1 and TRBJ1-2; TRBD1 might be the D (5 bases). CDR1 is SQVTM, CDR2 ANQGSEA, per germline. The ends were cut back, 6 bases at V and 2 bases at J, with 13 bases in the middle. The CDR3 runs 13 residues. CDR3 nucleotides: TGCAGCGTACCCCAACAGGCAAACTATGGCTACACCTTC. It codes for CSVPQQANYGYTF.

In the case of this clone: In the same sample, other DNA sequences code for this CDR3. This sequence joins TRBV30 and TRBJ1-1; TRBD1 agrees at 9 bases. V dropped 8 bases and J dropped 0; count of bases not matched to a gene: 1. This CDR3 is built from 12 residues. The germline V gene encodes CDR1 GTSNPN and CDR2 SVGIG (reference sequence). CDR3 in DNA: TGTGCCGGGGACAGGGTGAACACTGAAGCTTTCTTT. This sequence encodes CAGDRVNTEAFF.

The CDR3 DNA reads TGCGCCAGCAGCTTGGTTGGTCAACTAGCGGCGAACACCGGGGAGCTGTTTTTT. This sequence encodes CASSLVGQLAANTGELFF. The chain has TRBV5-1 and TRBJ2-2, with 8 bases fitting TRBD2. With 0 bases clipped from V and 0 bases from J, the junction kept 7 bases outside the gene matches. Per germline, CDR1 SGHRS and CDR2 YFSETQ. This CDR3 has 18 amino acids.

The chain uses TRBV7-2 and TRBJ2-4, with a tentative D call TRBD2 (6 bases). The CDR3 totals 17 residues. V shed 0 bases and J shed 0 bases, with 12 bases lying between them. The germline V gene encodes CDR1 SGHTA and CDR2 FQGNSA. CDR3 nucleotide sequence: TGTGCCAGCAGCTTAGCGCGGGACCGGGGAGCCAAAAACATTCAGTACTTC. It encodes CASSLARDRGAKNIQYF.

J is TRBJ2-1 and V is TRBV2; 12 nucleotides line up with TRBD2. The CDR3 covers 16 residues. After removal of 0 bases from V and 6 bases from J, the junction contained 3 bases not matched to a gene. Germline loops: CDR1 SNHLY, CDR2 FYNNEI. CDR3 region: CASSEAGLAGLNEQFF. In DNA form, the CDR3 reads TGTGCCAGCAGTGAAGCGGGACTAGCGGGCCTCAATGAGCAGTTCTTC.

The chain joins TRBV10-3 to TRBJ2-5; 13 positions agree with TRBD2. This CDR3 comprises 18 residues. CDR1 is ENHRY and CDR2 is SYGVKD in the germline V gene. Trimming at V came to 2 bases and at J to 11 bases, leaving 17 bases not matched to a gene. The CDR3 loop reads CAISETGTSGILFWEQYF. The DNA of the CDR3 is TGTGCCATCAGTGAGACCGGGACTAGCGGGATCCTTTTCTGGGAGCAGTACTTC.

Here the CDR3 reads CASSLIGLSNTGELFF. As DNA, the CDR3 is TGTGCCAGCAGCTTGATAGGGCTTTCGAACACCGGGGAGCTGTTTTTT. V gene TRBV5-6 combines with J gene TRBJ2-2; D unclear. With 1 base removed from V and 0 bases from J, the gap between germline ends came to 10 bases. Per germline, CDR1 SGHDT and CDR2 YYEEEE. The length of the CDR3 is 16 residues. The full variable domain, in which reference TRBV5-6 and TRBJ2-2 provide the parts outside the CDR3, is DAGVTQSPTHLIKTRGQQVTLRCSPKSGHDTVSWYQQALGQGPQFIFQYYEEEERQRGNFPDRFSGHQFPNYSSELNVNALLLGDSALYLCASSLIGLSNTGELFFGEGSRLTVL.

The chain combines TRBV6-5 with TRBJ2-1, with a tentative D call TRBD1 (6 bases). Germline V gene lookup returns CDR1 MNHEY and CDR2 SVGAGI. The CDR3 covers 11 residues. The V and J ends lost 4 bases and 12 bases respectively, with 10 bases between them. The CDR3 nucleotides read TGTGCCAGCAGTTCTGACAGGTGGCAGTTCTTC. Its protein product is CASSSDRWQFF.